What follows is one T cell receptor beta chain and its context. In the original analysis: Amplification from reference gene primers served as the basis for estimated nucleated cell counts. Measured with immunoSEQ multiplex PCR; TCRdb has only the in-frame clones, and not every one. Clone size and the V and J calls come from that table; the DNA yielded D and trimming. The table lists some 100,000 clones, 85% of them singletons. The data originate from a study of blood T cell repertoires in COVID-19. Study overall: Specimens from acute and convalescent COVID-19 originated in the United States, Italy and Spain.

Germline lookup yields CDR1 SGHTA and CDR2 FQGNSA. The CDR3 loop spans 15 amino acids. The V and J ends lost 5 bases and 9 bases respectively, with 17 bases between them. The receptor's source is a woman aged 70-85 years with active or convalescent COVID-19. Sequencing was done on a sample of peripheral blood. The chain couples TRBV7-2 to TRBJ1-6; perhaps TRBD1 as D (5 bases). CDR3 bases: TGTGCCAGCAGCGCTACCGGGGGAAAGGGTTCACCCCTCCACTTT. It specifies CASSATGGKGSPLHF.